This T cell receptor (beta chain) is from a study of T cell responses to AZD1222 COVID-19 vaccine. Note on this clone: Its antigen is as yet unknown.

Notes on the study in general: Spike was spanned by vaccine-associated CD4 TCRs, which were dominant at 160-218 and 743-854. Unmutated variant regions are reportedly targeted by nearly half of spike-specific TCRs.

The germline gives CDR1 MDHEN, CDR2 SYDVKM. The V segment lost 7 bases and the J segment 6 bases; nucleotides outside the gene matches: 5. CDR3 length: 13 residues. The method was immunoSEQ multiplex PCR; TCRdb's version includes in-frame clones alone and lacks a portion of them. Among about 120,000 clones listed, 88% were seen once. Here the sequenced sample was peripheral blood, taken on day 0 of MenACWY control vaccination. The rearrangement links TRBV28 to TRBJ2-7; 11 bases match TRBD2. This sequence originates from an adult in good health. The CDR3 region is CASMLAGGSEQYF. For the CDR3, the DNA is TGTGCCAGCATGCTAGCGGGGGGATCCGAGCAGTACTTC. The entire variable domain, with the rest obtained from reference TRBV28 and TRBJ2-7, is as follows: DVKVTQSSRYLVKRTGEKVFLECVQDMDHENMFWYRQDPGLGLRLIYFSYDVKMKEKGDIPEGYSVSREKKERFSLILESASTNQTSMYLCASMLAGGSEQYFGPGTRLTVT.